The 10 T cell receptor beta chains given below trace back to one sample, sequenced in a study of cytomegalovirus exposure and HLA in healthy donors. PCR amplification relied on 60 Vbeta primers (plus 13 Jbeta primers). TCRdb's copy holds only in-frame clones and misses some; the assay was immunoSEQ multiplex PCR. The repertoire table contains around 140,000 clones. The material sequenced was PBMCs. These receptors originate from a middle-aged woman in good health and CMV-seropositive.

The chain uses TRBV2 and TRBJ1-1; D not resolved. V lost 6 bases and J lost 5, with 10 bases in between. CDR1 is SNHLY, CDR2 FYNNEI, per germline. The length of the CDR3 is 12 residues. As DNA, the CDR3 is TGTGCCAGCAGCCCCACGGGGACTGAAGCTTTCTTT. Translating gives CASSPTGTEAFF.

The chain's CDR3 is CASSFSGAVETQYF. The CDR3 region has the DNA TGTGCCAGCAGTTTCTCTGGGGCGGTGGAGACCCAGTACTTC. The chain employs TRBV27 and TRBJ2-5, with TRBD1 as a possible D gene (5 bases). Germline CDR1 reads MNHEY; CDR2 reads SMNVEV (reference sequence). The CDR3 loop spans 14 amino acids. V lost 3 bases to trimming and J lost 5 bases, with 13 bases between them.

The chain links TRBV5-1 to TRBJ2-5; TRBD1 matches at 8 bases. The CDR3 has 14 amino acids. Germline V gene lookup returns CDR1 SGHRS and CDR2 YFSETQ. The J segment lost 5 bases and the V segment lost 4 bases, leaving 7 bases of the junction unmatched. CDR3 nucleotides: TGCGCCAGCAGCCCCGTGACAGGGGTGGAGACCCAGTACTTC. Protein: CASSPVTGVETQYF.

The CDR3 sequence: CASRSGTGRGWRQETQYF. The CDR3 nucleotides are TGTGCCAGCAGGTCCGGGACAGGGAGGGGGTGGAGGCAAGAGACCCAGTACTTC. The chain uses TRBV27 and TRBJ2-5; 9 bases fit TRBD1. The germline V gene encodes CDR1 MNHEY and CDR2 SMNVEV (reference sequence). The CDR3 spans 18 residues. V was clipped by 6 bases and J by 2 bases; unmatched bases: 16.

The V gene is TRBV4-1, the J gene TRBJ2-7, with 9 nucleotides matching TRBD1. The CDR3 extends over 14 amino acids. Trimming cost V 3 bases and J 3 bases; bases outside gene matches: 3. Germline CDR1 is MGHRA and CDR2 is YSYEKL. This CDR3 is CASSQGQGVYEQYF. The CDR3 DNA is TGCGCCAGCAGCCAGGGACAGGGTGTCTACGAGCAGTACTTC.

The rearrangement joins TRBV28 to TRBJ2-1, with D maybe TRBD2 (6 bases). Trimming pared 7 bases from V and 4 bases from J, leaving 20 bases between. The germline V gene encodes CDR1 MDHEN and CDR2 SYDVKM. The CDR3 is 16 amino acids. DNA of the CDR3: TGTGCCAGCAAAATGGGGCTAGCGCTAATATACAATGAGCAGTTCTTC. Translated: CASKMGLALIYNEQFF.

The chain links TRBV27 to TRBJ2-3; D ambiguous. CDR1 MNHEY and CDR2 SMNVEV come from the germline V gene (reference sequence). The CDR3 totals 14 residues. V dropped 2 bases and J dropped 5 bases, with 11 bases sitting between them. The CDR3 sequence: CASSLIPSVDTQYF. DNA for the CDR3: TGTGCCAGCAGTTTAATCCCGAGCGTAGATACGCAGTATTTT.

The CDR3 sequence: CASSEGTGNTDTQYF. CDR3 in DNA: TGTGCCAGCAGTGAAGGGACAGGGAACACAGATACGCAGTATTTT. The chain has TRBV6-1 and TRBJ2-3, with 8 bases aligning to TRBD1. CDR1 is MNHNS and CDR2 is SASEGT in the germline V gene. V dropped 1 base and J dropped 2; count of bases not matched to a gene: 2. The CDR3 length is 15 residues.

The chain has TRBV7-2 and TRBJ1-1, with 7 bases aligning to TRBD1. The CDR3 runs 13 residues. V lost 5 bases, J lost 6 bases, and 6 bases stayed unmatched. The germline V gene has CDR1 SGHTA and CDR2 FQGNSA. DNA for the CDR3: TGTGCCAGCAGCCCAGGGGGTTACGCTGAAGCTTTCTTT. Translating gives CASSPGGYAEAFF.

V is TRBV11-2 and J is TRBJ2-7; a possible D gene is TRBD1 (5 bases). V dropped 2 bases and J dropped 0 bases, with 11 bases sitting between them. Per germline, CDR1 SGHAT and CDR2 FQNNGV. This CDR3 comprises 15 residues. The CDR3 is CASSLLRGPSYEQYF. Written as DNA, the CDR3 is TGTGCCAGCAGCTTACTAAGGGGCCCCTCCTACGAGCAGTACTTC.